This T cell receptor (beta chain) emerged from a study of technical replicates of blood from a few donors. Germline trimming cut 5 bases from V and 7 bases from J; bases unmatched to any gene: 0. Germline CDR1 is LNHDA and CDR2 is SQIVND (reference sequence). The CDR3 has 13 amino acids. Generated by immunoSEQ multiplex PCR, the TCRdb table keeps only in-frame clones and is missing some. The sample holds 98,000 or so clones, about 96% seen once. This TCR was recovered from a human donor in good health. Sequenced sample: T cells isolated from PBMCs. V usage is TRBV19 and J usage is TRBJ1-4, with 11 bases lining up with TRBD1. The CDR3 bases are TGTGCCAGTAGTGGGACAGGGGGTGAAAAACTGTTTTTT. Protein: CASSGTGGEKLFF.